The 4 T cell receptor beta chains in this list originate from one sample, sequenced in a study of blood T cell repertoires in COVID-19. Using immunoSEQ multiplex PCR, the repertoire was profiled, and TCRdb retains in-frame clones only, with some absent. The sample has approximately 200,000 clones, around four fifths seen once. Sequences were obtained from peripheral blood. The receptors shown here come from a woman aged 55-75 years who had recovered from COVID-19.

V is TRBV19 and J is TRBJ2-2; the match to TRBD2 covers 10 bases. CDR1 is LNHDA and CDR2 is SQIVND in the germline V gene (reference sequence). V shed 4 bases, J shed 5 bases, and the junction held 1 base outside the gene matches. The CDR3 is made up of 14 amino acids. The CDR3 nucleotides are TGTGCCAGTAGTACGGGACTAGCGACCGGGGAGCTGTTTTTT. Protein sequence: CASSTGLATGELFF.

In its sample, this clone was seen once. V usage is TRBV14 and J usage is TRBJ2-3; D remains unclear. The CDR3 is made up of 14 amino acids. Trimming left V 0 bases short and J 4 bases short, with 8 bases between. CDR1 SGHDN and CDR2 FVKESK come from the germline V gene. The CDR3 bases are TGTGCCAGCAGCCAAGACTTGGGCTCAGATACGCAGTATTTT. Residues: CASSQDLGSDTQYF.

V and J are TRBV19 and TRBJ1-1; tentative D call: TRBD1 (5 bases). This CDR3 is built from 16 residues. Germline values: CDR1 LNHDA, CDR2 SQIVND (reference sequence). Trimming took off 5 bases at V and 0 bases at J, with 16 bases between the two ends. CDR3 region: CASSVSRVPMNTEAFF. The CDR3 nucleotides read TGTGCCAGTAGTGTAAGCAGGGTTCCCATGAACACTGAAGCTTTCTTT.

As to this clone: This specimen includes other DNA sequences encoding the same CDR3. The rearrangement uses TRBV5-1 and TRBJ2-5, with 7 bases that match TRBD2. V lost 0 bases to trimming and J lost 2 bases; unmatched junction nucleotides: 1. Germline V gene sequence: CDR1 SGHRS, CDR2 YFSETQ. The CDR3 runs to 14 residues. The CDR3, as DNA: TGCGCCAGCAGCTTGGCGGGGGGTCAAGAGACCCAGTACTTC. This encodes CASSLAGGQETQYF.